This T cell receptor beta chain was recorded in a study of cytomegalovirus exposure and HLA in healthy donors. General study points: Analyses of presence/absence relied on an assumption of roughly uniform sequencing depth across donors.

PCR amplification relied on 60 Vbeta primers (plus 13 Jbeta primers). Repertoires were generated with immunoSEQ multiplex PCR, while TCRdb's copy carries only in-frame clones and drops some. The table lists 70,000 or so clones, 65% to 75% of them singletons, with 8.5% to 14% in the top ten. In the case of this clone: Its antigen is as yet unknown.

Sequenced input: PBMCs. The clonotype originates from an older woman in good health and CMV-seropositive.

The CDR3 DNA reads TGTGCCAGCAGCTTAGTTCGGACAACCTACAATGAGCAGTTCTTC. Translation gives CASSLVRTTYNEQFF. The chain couples TRBV7-9 to TRBJ2-1, with D maybe TRBD1 (5 bases). Germline loops: CDR1 SEHNR, CDR2 FQNEAQ (reference sequence). V was cut by 1 base and J by 2 bases, with 9 bases left in between. The CDR3 covers 15 residues.